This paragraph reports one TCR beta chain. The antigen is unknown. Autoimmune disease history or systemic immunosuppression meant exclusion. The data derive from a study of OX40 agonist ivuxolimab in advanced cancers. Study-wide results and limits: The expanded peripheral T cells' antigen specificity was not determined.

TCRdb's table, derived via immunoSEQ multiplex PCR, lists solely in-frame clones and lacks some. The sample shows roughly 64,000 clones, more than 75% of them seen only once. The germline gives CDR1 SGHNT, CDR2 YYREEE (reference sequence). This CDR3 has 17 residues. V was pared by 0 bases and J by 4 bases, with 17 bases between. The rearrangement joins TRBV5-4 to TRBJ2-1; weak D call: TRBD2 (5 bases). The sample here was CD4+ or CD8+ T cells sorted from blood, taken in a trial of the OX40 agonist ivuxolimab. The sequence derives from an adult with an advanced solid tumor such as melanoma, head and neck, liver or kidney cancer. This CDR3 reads CASSLAGVTRAYNEQFF. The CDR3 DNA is TGTGCCAGCAGCTTGGCCGGGGTAACTAGGGCTTACAATGAGCAGTTCTTC.